The 5 T cell receptor beta chains below all came from one sample that was sequenced in a study of blood T cell repertoires in COVID-19. Data came from immunoSEQ multiplex PCR; TCRdb stores just in-frame clones and leaves some out. The sample lists roughly 500,000 clones; 75% to 90% were seen once. Material for sequencing was peripheral blood. These receptors all come from a man between 18 and 29 years old with COVID-19, enrolled during active disease.

The gene calls are TRBV5-6 and TRBJ2-3, with 9 nucleotides matching TRBD2. V lost 1 base and J lost 3; bases outside the gene matches: 6. This CDR3 spans 16 amino acids. Germline loops: CDR1 SGHDT, CDR2 YYEEEE. CDR3 bases: TGTGCCAGCAGCTTGACCAGCGGGGGGCGGACAGATACGCAGTATTTT. Protein sequence: CASSLTSGGRTDTQYF.

The V call is TRBV7-9, the J call TRBJ1-3; 9 nucleotides match TRBD1. The CDR3 extends over 16 amino acids. The V and J ends lost 5 bases and 5 bases, in that order; junction bases with no gene match: 10. CDR1 is SEHNR, CDR2 FQNEAQ, per germline (reference sequence). The CDR3 here is CASSPGTGKERNTIYF. CDR3 nucleotide sequence: TGTGCCAGCAGCCCGGGGACAGGGAAAGAAAGAAACACCATATATTTT. Combining the CDR3 with reference TRBV7-9 and TRBJ1-3 gives the whole variable domain DTGVSQNPRHKITKRGQNVTFRCDPISEHNRLYWYRQTLGQGPEFLTYFQNEAQLEKSRLLSDRFSAERPKGSFSTLEIQRTEQGDSAMYLCASSPGTGKERNTIYFGEGSWLTVV.

This sequence joins TRBV11-3 and TRBJ2-3, with D possibly TRBD1 on 5 matching bases. The CDR3 loop spans 17 amino acids. The V end was cut by 1 base, the J end by 0 bases, with 14 bases between. The germline V gene has CDR1 SGHNT and CDR2 YENEEA. Written as DNA, the CDR3 is TGTGCCAGCAGCTTAGGAGATAGGACATATAGCACAGATACGCAGTATTTT. This sequence encodes CASSLGDRTYSTDTQYF. Combining the CDR3 with reference TRBV11-3 and TRBJ2-3 gives the whole variable domain EAGVVQSPRYKIIEKKQPVAFWCNPISGHNTLYWYLQNLGQGPELLIRYENEEAVDDSQLPKDRFSAERLKGVDSTLKIQPAELGDSAVYLCASSLGDRTYSTDTQYFGPGTRLTVL.

The chain carries TRBV2 and TRBJ2-7; D perhaps matches TRBD2 (6 bases). Germline CDR1 is SNHLY and CDR2 is FYNNEI. The CDR3 loop spans 15 amino acids. Trimming removed 4 bases from V and 3 bases from J, with 16 bases in between. Written as DNA, the CDR3 is TGTGCCAGCAGTGTTGGGGGGTCGCTAGTCTACGAGCAGTACTTC. It is translated as CASSVGGSLVYEQYF.

The chain is built from TRBV19 and TRBJ1-2; D is undetermined. The V gene lost 5 bases and the J gene lost 7 bases, with 14 bases spanning the gap. The germline gives CDR1 LNHDA, CDR2 SQIVND (reference sequence). CDR3 size: 13 residues. CDR3 sequence: CASSWARESGYTF. The CDR3 DNA is TGTGCCAGTAGTTGGGCTAGGGAGTCTGGCTACACCTTC.